A single sample is the source of the 32 T cell receptor beta chains below, sequenced in a study of T cells in localized non-small cell lung cancer. Method: immunoSEQ multiplex PCR; TCRdb's copy keeps in-frame clones and lacks some. Of 100,000 to 150,000 clones detected, 70% to 90% appear once; the ten largest clones hold over 1.5%. The source was peripheral blood, collected before any cancer treatment. The receptors stem from a female donor aged 60 or older with stage I lung adenocarcinoma.

The chain recombines TRBV4-2 with TRBJ2-3, with a possible D match to TRBD1 (6 bases). This CDR3 has 15 residues. The V end lost 1 base, the J end lost 3 bases, and 11 bases lay between the germline ends. Germline V gives CDR1 LGHNA, CDR2 YNFKEQ. The chain's CDR3 is CASSQVGQGTDTQYF. The CDR3 DNA reads as TGTGCCAGCAGCCAAGTGGGGCAGGGGACAGATACGCAGTATTTT.

This CDR3 is CASSLSGIYNEQFF. The CDR3 DNA reads TGTGCCAGCAGCCTTAGCGGGATTTACAATGAGCAGTTCTTC. The rearrangement links TRBV9 to TRBJ2-1; 8 bases are shared with TRBD2. CDR1 is SGDLS, CDR2 YYNGEE, per germline. This CDR3 is built from 14 residues. The ends lost 4 bases at V and 4 bases at J; junction bases unmatched: 4.

V gene TRBV7-3 combines with J gene TRBJ2-2; 8 bases fit TRBD1. Germline lookup yields CDR1 SGHTA and CDR2 FQGTGA. This CDR3 has 16 amino acids. The ends lost 4 bases at V and 4 bases at J; junction bases unmatched: 8. In DNA, the CDR3 is TGTGCCAGCAGCTCCGGGGACAGGCGCGCCACCGGGGAGCTGTTTTTT. Encoded protein: CASSSGDRRATGELFF.

The J gene is TRBJ2-7, the V gene TRBV7-2; D not certain. The germline V and J ends were trimmed by 8 bases and 2 bases, with 13 bases remaining between them. The CDR3 totals 13 residues. Germline V gene sequence: CDR1 SGHTA, CDR2 FQGNSA. The CDR3 region has the DNA TGTGCCAGCGGTGTTCCGGCGGCCTACGAGCAGTACTTC. It yields the protein CASGVPAAYEQYF.

This chain uses TRBV5-1 with TRBJ2-2, with D possibly being TRBD1 (6 bases). This CDR3 has 13 amino acids. The V gene lost 4 bases and the J gene lost 7 bases, with 11 bases spanning the gap. Per germline, CDR1 SGHRS and CDR2 YFSETQ. For the CDR3, the DNA is TGCGCCAGCAGCAACAGGGCAAGCGGGGAGCTGTTTTTT. Translated: CASSNRASGELFF.

This chain connects TRBV11-3 to TRBJ2-2; D is ambiguous. The CDR3 has 16 amino acids. Germline V gives CDR1 SGHNT, CDR2 YENEEA. With 5 bases removed from V and 1 base from J, the gap between germline ends came to 14 bases. The CDR3 region has the DNA TGTGCCAGCAGCGCCCAGCCCTTGGGGAACACCGGGGAGCTGTTTTTT. Encoded protein: CASSAQPLGNTGELFF.

The chain has TRBV19 and TRBJ2-6, with D tentatively TRBD1 or TRBD2 (5 bases each). CDR1 and CDR2 (germline): LNHDA, SQIVND (reference sequence). The ends were cut back, 5 bases at V and 4 bases at J, with 15 bases in the middle. This CDR3 is 16 amino acids long. The DNA for the CDR3 is TGTGCCAGTAGTGGACTCCAGGGTTCCGGGGCCAACGTCCTGACTTTC. This gives the protein CASSGLQGSGANVLTF.

The rearrangement joins TRBV30 to TRBJ1-3; no definite D call. Trimming took off 1 base at V and 2 bases at J, with 15 bases between the two ends. The CDR3 loop spans 16 amino acids. Per the germline V gene, CDR1 is GTSNPN and CDR2 is SVGIG (reference sequence). The CDR3 DNA sequence: TGTGCCTGGAGTGAAGGAATGTCATATGCTGGAAACACCATATATTTT. This encodes CAWSEGMSYAGNTIYF. Filled out from reference TRBV30 and TRBJ1-3, the complete variable domain reads SQTIHQWPATLVQPVGSPLSLECTVEGTSNPNLYWYRQAAGRGLQLLFYSVGIGQISSEVPQNLSASRPQDRQFILSSKKLLLSDSGFYLCAWSEGMSYAGNTIYFGEGSWLTVV.

CDR3 region: CASSATLRTGGPDTQYF. In DNA, the CDR3 is TGTGCCAGCAGCGCCACATTACGGACAGGGGGTCCAGATACGCAGTATTTT. The genes are TRBV9 and TRBJ2-3, with 10 positions matching TRBD1. Trimming cost V 3 bases and J 4 bases; bases outside gene matches: 11. CDR1 SGDLS and CDR2 YYNGEE come from the germline V gene. CDR3 length equals 17 residues.

The rearrangement links TRBV6-5 to TRBJ1-4; TRBD1 matches 10 bases. Trimming took 6 bases from V and 7 from J; bases not matched to a gene: 2. CDR1 MNHEY and CDR2 SVGAGI come from the germline V gene. This CDR3 comprises 13 residues. The CDR3 region is CASSDRGPEKLFF. The CDR3 nucleotides are TGTGCCAGCAGCGACAGGGGGCCTGAAAAACTGTTTTTT.

The chain employs TRBV28 and TRBJ1-5, with 9 bases that match TRBD1. CDR1 is MDHEN, CDR2 SYDVKM, per germline. This CDR3 is 16 amino acids long. Trimming took 7 bases from V and 6 from J; bases not matched to a gene: 13. CDR3 sequence: CASTTRGQGMVQPQHF. For the CDR3, the DNA is TGTGCCAGCACCACAAGGGGACAGGGAATGGTTCAGCCCCAGCATTTT.

The gene calls are TRBV28 and TRBJ1-5; 10 bases match TRBD1. The CDR3 contains 15 residues. Germline CDR1 and CDR2: MDHEN and SYDVKM. The ends lost 3 bases at V and 4 bases at J; junction bases unmatched: 3. Here the CDR3 reads CASSFLGQGNQPQHF. The CDR3 DNA is TGTGCCAGCAGTTTTTTGGGACAGGGGAATCAGCCCCAGCATTTT.

This chain uses TRBV28 with TRBJ1-5, with D tentatively TRBD1 (5 bases). The CDR3 has 14 residues. Germline loops: CDR1 MDHEN, CDR2 SYDVKM. V lost 6 bases and J 5 bases, leaving 14 bases between the germline ends. As DNA, the CDR3 is TGTGCCAGCAGCTTGCCGGGGCTCCATCAGCCCCAGCATTTT. Amino acids: CASSLPGLHQPQHF.

This sequence joins TRBV28 and TRBJ2-5; D gene uncertain. In germline, CDR1 is MDHEN, CDR2 SYDVKM. This CDR3 has 14 amino acids. Between the trimmed V and J ends, which lost 7 bases and 7 bases, there was a span of 19 bases. CDR3 sequence (DNA): TGTGCCAGCACAAGTAACGGCTTGGTGGGGACCCAGTACTTC. Protein sequence: CASTSNGLVGTQYF.

The chain couples TRBV9 to TRBJ2-5; the D gene is possibly TRBD2 (6 bases). Germline assignment: CDR1 SGDLS and CDR2 YYNGEE. This CDR3 has 15 residues. The V gene lost 0 bases and the J gene lost 2 bases, with 11 bases spanning the gap. This CDR3 is CASSVVAAGQETQYF. The CDR3 DNA reads TGTGCCAGCAGCGTAGTGGCGGCGGGACAAGAGACCCAGTACTTC.

The chain uses TRBV28 and TRBJ2-7; 10 nucleotides match TRBD1. J lost 5 bases, V lost 7 bases, and 11 bases had no gene match. Germline CDR1 reads MDHEN; CDR2 reads SYDVKM. This CDR3 contains 15 residues. The CDR3: CASNSRDRGMHEQYF. For the CDR3, the DNA is TGTGCCAGCAACTCTAGGGACAGGGGTATGCACGAGCAGTACTTC.

The V gene is TRBV5-4, the J gene TRBJ1-1; a possible D gene is TRBD1 (6 bases). This CDR3 has 15 residues. Germline V gene sequence: CDR1 SGHNT, CDR2 YYREEE (reference sequence). V gave up 5 bases and J gave up 1 base, with 15 bases separating them. CDR3 region: CASSLVQGGNTEAFF. The CDR3 nucleotides read TGTGCCAGCAGTCTTGTACAGGGTGGGAACACTGAAGCTTTCTTT.

The chain recombines TRBV27 with TRBJ1-5; weak D call: TRBD1 (6 bases). Germline V CDR1 and CDR2: MNHEY, SMNVEV (reference sequence). V gave up 3 bases and J gave up 4 bases, with 13 bases separating them. The CDR3 has 15 residues. The CDR3 here is CASSLSGRGNQPQHF. The DNA for the CDR3 is TGTGCCAGCAGTTTGTCTGGCAGGGGTAATCAGCCCCAGCATTTT.

The J gene is TRBJ2-2, the V gene TRBV11-1; 11 positions match TRBD2. Germline trimming cut 4 bases from V and 1 base from J; bases unmatched to any gene: 8. The CDR3 is made up of 18 amino acids. Germline assignment: CDR1 SGHAT and CDR2 FQDESV (reference sequence). Here the CDR3 reads CASSSFLGTSGNTGELFF. Written as DNA, the CDR3 is TGTGCCAGCAGCTCATTTCTTGGGACTAGCGGGAACACCGGGGAGCTGTTTTTT.

The rearrangement joins TRBV4-3 to TRBJ1-5; no clear D. In germline, CDR1 is LGHNA, CDR2 YSLEER. This CDR3 comprises 13 residues. V shed 0 bases and J shed 4 bases, with 4 bases lying between them. The CDR3 loop reads CASSQEQNQPQHF. CDR3 DNA: TGCGCCAGCAGCCAAGAACAGAATCAGCCCCAGCATTTT.

The chain carries TRBV9 and TRBJ2-7; 10 bases match TRBD2. Trimming removed 2 bases from V and 0 bases from J; junction bases left unmatched: 5. Looked up from germline, CDR1 is SGDLS and CDR2 is YYNGEE. The CDR3 is made up of 16 amino acids. The CDR3 DNA reads TGTGCCAGCAGCGTCGGACTAGCGGAGGGCTCCTACGAGCAGTACTTC. Translated, it gives CASSVGLAEGSYEQYF.

The V gene is TRBV7-3, the J gene TRBJ1-1, with 7 bases identical to TRBD1. V trimming: 5 bases; J trimming: 1 base; junction bases outside the gene matches: 7. The CDR3 runs 15 residues. The germline gives CDR1 SGHTA, CDR2 FQGTGA. The CDR3 spells CASSPQGQRNTEAFF. CDR3 DNA: TGTGCCAGCAGCCCGCAGGGACAGAGGAACACTGAAGCTTTCTTT.

The chain has TRBV2 and TRBJ2-1; 11 nucleotides align to TRBD2. From germline, CDR1 is SNHLY and CDR2 FYNNEI. The length of the CDR3 is 16 residues. V lost 4 bases and J lost 8; bases outside the gene matches: 10. The CDR3 region is CASSVASGRSWDEQFF. The CDR3 DNA reads as TGTGCCAGCAGTGTGGCTAGCGGGAGGTCTTGGGATGAGCAGTTCTTC.

This clone was observed a single time. The chain employs TRBV2 and TRBJ2-2; D may match TRBD1 or TRBD2 (5 bases each). The germline gives CDR1 SNHLY, CDR2 FYNNEI. The CDR3 covers 16 residues. With 2 bases removed from V and 1 base from J, the gap between germline ends came to 11 bases. CDR3 DNA: TGTGCCAGCAGTGAAACGGGGCCGGGGAACACCGGGGAGCTGTTTTTT. Protein product: CASSETGPGNTGELFF.

CDR3 sequence (DNA): TGTGCCAGCAGTGGGGGAGGGACCTTAGCCAAAAACATTCAGTACTTC. Protein product: CASSGGGTLAKNIQYF. The chain recombines TRBV5-4 with TRBJ2-4, with 7 bases aligning to TRBD2. Per germline, CDR1 SGHNT and CDR2 YYREEE (reference sequence). Trimming removed 5 bases from V and 0 bases from J; junction bases left unmatched: 8. This CDR3 is built from 16 residues.

This clone was detected once. V is TRBV2 and J is TRBJ2-7; D not resolved. The germline V gene encodes CDR1 SNHLY and CDR2 FYNNEI. V lost 6 bases, J lost 3 bases, and 6 bases lay in between. The CDR3 loop spans 11 amino acids. The CDR3 sequence: CASRNSYEQYF. DNA for the CDR3: TGTGCCAGCAGAAACAGCTACGAGCAGTACTTC.

The rearrangement joins TRBV7-3 to TRBJ1-1, with no clear D. The CDR3 covers 13 residues. CDR1 is SGHTA and CDR2 is FQGTGA in the germline V gene. The V end lost 2 bases, the J end lost 2 bases, and 6 bases lay between the germline ends. The CDR3 reads CASSLGSNTEAFF. CDR3 sequence (DNA): TGTGCCAGCAGCTTAGGTTCAAACACTGAAGCTTTCTTT.

The V call is TRBV9, the J call TRBJ2-1; TRBD2 aligns across 8 bases. Trimming cost V 0 bases and J 7 bases; bases outside gene matches: 6. Germline loops: CDR1 SGDLS, CDR2 YYNGEE. The CDR3 has 15 amino acids. CDR3 loop: CASSVVSGRLNEQFF. In DNA form, the CDR3 reads TGTGCCAGCAGCGTAGTAAGCGGGAGACTAAATGAGCAGTTCTTC.

The chain combines TRBV7-6 with TRBJ2-7; 7 bases fit TRBD1. Losses at the gene ends were 1 base for V and 0 bases for J; bases not matched to a gene: 3. CDR1 and CDR2 from the germline V gene are SGHVS and FNYEAQ. This CDR3 has 15 residues. The DNA of the CDR3 is TGTGCCAGCAGCTTAGTCGGGACAGACTCCTACGAGCAGTACTTC. It encodes CASSLVGTDSYEQYF.

The gene calls are TRBV10-3 and TRBJ2-7; D possibly corresponds to TRBD1 (6 bases). V gave up 2 bases and J gave up 7 bases, with 15 bases separating them. This CDR3 contains 14 residues. Germline V gives CDR1 ENHRY, CDR2 SYGVKD. The CDR3 loop reads CAISEGRGNGEQYF. CDR3 nucleotides: TGTGCCATCAGTGAGGGAAGGGGGAACGGTGAGCAGTACTTC.

The rearrangement links TRBV7-6 to TRBJ1-2; D is uncertain. This CDR3 is built from 14 residues. Germline values: CDR1 SGHVS, CDR2 FNYEAQ. Trimming pared 2 bases from V and 4 bases from J, leaving 11 bases between. Here the CDR3 DNA reads TGTGCCAGCAGCTTAACGGACCGCGGCTATGGCTACACCTTC. It is translated as CASSLTDRGYGYTF. Full variable domain (missing parts from reference TRBV7-6 and TRBJ1-2): GAGVSQSPRYKVTKRGQDVALRCDPISGHVSLYWYRQALGQGPEFLTYFNYEAQQDKSGLPNDRFSAERPEGSISTLTIQRTEQRDSAMYRCASSLTDRGYGYTFGSGTRLTVV.

The rearrangement links TRBV30 to TRBJ1-1; TRBD1 matches 12 bases. From germline, CDR1 is GTSNPN and CDR2 SVGIG (reference sequence). V was clipped by 1 base and J by 4 bases; unmatched bases: 1. The CDR3 is 14 amino acids. The CDR3 is CAWSGDRGPTEAFF. For the CDR3, the DNA is TGTGCCTGGAGTGGGGACAGGGGGCCCACTGAAGCTTTCTTT.